This T cell receptor beta chain comes out of a study of human T cells and chemical hapten exposure. A word on this clonotype: Its matching antigen is unknown. One end of the junction is discordant with germline, which a read error may explain.

Within the library, unique molecular identifiers were attached to each individual cDNA molecule. Using its own MiXCR run on the RACE reads, TCRdb lists one record per CDR3 protein. Here the sample spans about 100,000 distinct CDR3 sequences, roughly an eighth being singletons. Time point indicated: patch test 2, 6 weeks after DPC sensitization. Specified treatment: therapeutic diphenylcyclopropenone sensitization with weekly scalp DPC. People who gave samples had alopecia, were 18 to 70 years old, and were suitable for DPC. General study points: Expanded TCRs were compared with controls, and the expanded TCRs formed significantly more large CDR3 similarity clusters.

Germline assignment: CDR1 MDHEN and CDR2 SYDVKM. The CDR3 contains 14 residues. This clonotype originated in a woman aged 40 to 50 with alopecia areata. Some clones in this sample may be carry-over from other donors' samples. The rearrangement links TRBV28 to TRBJ1-2; the D is unclear. This sample comprised whole blood, obtained in connection with sensitization to the hapten diphenylcyclopropenone (DPC). CDR3 bases: TGTGTCAGCAACCTATCACCCGGTAACTATGGCTACACCTTC. Its protein is CVSNLSPGNYGYTF.